This T cell receptor (beta chain) came from a study of Graves' ophthalmopathy and Graves' hyperthyroidism. Overall study context: Stable hyperthyroidism meant no progression to ophthalmopathy within 18 months of follow-up.

J lost 7 bases, V lost 3 bases, and 9 bases had no gene match. This CDR3 contains 15 residues. Per the germline V gene, CDR1 is MGHDK and CDR2 is SYGVNS. This clonotype has a single count. Amplifying from RNA transcripts, the study obtained TCR beta CDR3 regions. First-round RT-PCR employed HTBI primers, with a second-round multiplex PCR after it. TCRdb itself ran the multiplex PCR reads through MiXCR, one entry per CDR3 protein. This table has about 1.2 million distinct CDR3 sequences, less than 45% appearing once. This receptor was taken from an adult man with Graves' hyperthyroidism. The sample consisted of peripheral blood or thyroid tissue (not recorded which). The rearrangement links TRBV25-1 to TRBJ1-1; 9 nucleotides line up with TRBD1. CDR3 DNA sequence: TGTGCCAGCAGTGATACCCAACAGGGGGCTAATGAAGCTTTCTTT. Encoded protein: CASSDTQQGANEAFF. Filled out from reference TRBV25-1 and TRBJ1-1, the complete variable domain reads EADIYQTPRYLVIGTGKKITLECSQTMGHDKMYWYQQDPGMELHLIHYSYGVNSTEKGDLSSESTVSRIRTEHFPLTLESARPSHTSQYLCASSDTQQGANEAFFGQGTRLTVV.